This T cell receptor (beta chain) was captured by sequencing in a study of cytomegalovirus exposure and HLA in healthy donors. Regarding the study as a whole: Presence/absence analyses rested on an assumption that sequencing depth was roughly uniform across donors. The study listed under 200 cytomegalovirus-associated TCR beta chains. Per a later analysis, HLA-associated TCR beta chains showed more clonal expansion than other, equally common TCR beta chains.

The primer mix had 60 Vbeta and 13 Jbeta primers. Using immunoSEQ multiplex PCR, the repertoire was profiled, and TCRdb retains in-frame clones only, with some absent. The sample records about 130,000 clones, about 81% being singletons. The CDR3 is 16 amino acids. CDR1 is LNHNV and CDR2 is YYDKDF in the germline V gene (reference sequence). The ends were cut back, 6 bases at V and 8 bases at J, with 22 bases in the middle. About this clone itself: Its antigen is undetermined.

The receptor's source is a woman aged 30 to 39 in good health and CMV-seronegative. Material: PBMCs. The genes are TRBV15 and TRBJ1-4, with D possibly matching TRBD1 (5 bases). CDR3 DNA: TGTGCCACCAGTGAGTGGCCAGGGACTTCATGGGAAAAACTGTTTTTT. The encoded protein is CATSEWPGTSWEKLFF.